A selection of T cell receptor beta chains follows, all from one sample in a study of immune evolution from preneoplasia to lung adenocarcinoma. TCRdb's table, derived via immunoSEQ multiplex PCR, lists solely in-frame clones and lacks some. Among over 30,000 clones listed, roughly four fifths were seen once. Sample: FFPE invasive lung adenocarcinoma tissue. The receptors originated from a person aged 55 to 75 with lung adenocarcinoma. Each CDR3 is given with its conserved first and last residue. The D gene is left open where the match is weak. Only part of the rows carry a size: once, few, many, or a class if the clone is expanded.

clone size,V gene,J gene,D gene,CDR3 protein,CDR3 DNA
-,TRBV28,TRBJ1-5,TRBD1,CASSRTQGIANQPQHF,TGTGCCAGCAGCCGAACACAGGGGATTGCCAATCAGCCCCAGCATTTT
-,TRBV6-6,TRBJ2-7,-,CASYDRGKVYEQYF,TGTGCCAGCTACGATCGGGGGAAGGTTTACGAGCAGTACTTC
-,TRBV19,TRBJ1-5,-,CASSIGGAEQPQHF,TGTGCCAGTAGTATAGGGGGCGCGGAGCAGCCCCAGCATTTT
few,TRBV13,TRBJ2-7,TRBD2,CASSSRAASGSNEQYF,TGTGCCAGCAGCTCCAGGGCCGCCAGCGGGAGTAACGAGCAGTACTTC
-,TRBV7-9,TRBJ1-6,-,CASSLEGRSPNSPLHF,TGTGCCAGCAGCTTAGAAGGTAGAAGTCCCAATTCACCCCTCCACTTT
-,TRBV30,TRBJ2-3,-,CAWSRRIRLTDTQYF,TGTGCCTGGAGCCGACGGATCCGCTTGACCGATACGCAGTATTTT
-,TRBV28,TRBJ1-1,-,CASGEQAGGNTEAFF,TGTGCCAGCGGGGAACAGGCTGGTGGGAACACTGAAGCTTTCTTT
few,TRBV2,TRBJ2-7,-,CASRLNNYEQYF,TGTGCCAGCAGGTTAAATAACTACGAGCAGTACTTC
few,TRBV11-1,TRBJ2-3,-,CASSRVLGADTQYF,TGTGCCAGCAGCAGGGTTCTTGGTGCAGATACGCAGTATTTT
few,TRBV28,TRBJ1-4,-,CASSFTDTNEKLFF,TGTGCCAGCAGTTTTACGGACACAAATGAAAAACTGTTTTTT
few,TRBV28,TRBJ1-5,TRBD1,CASRGTGGNQPQHF,TGTGCCAGCAGAGGGACAGGGGGAAATCAGCCCCAGCATTTT
-,TRBV4-2,TRBJ2-3,TRBD2,CASSQEPGLAGSDTQYF,TGTGCCAGCAGCCAAGAACCGGGACTAGCGGGATCAGATACGCAGTATTTT
-,TRBV4-1,TRBJ1-4,-,CASSQLGEGGEKLFF,TGCGCCAGCAGCCAACTCGGTGAGGGTGGTGAAAAACTGTTTTTT
-,TRBV30,TRBJ2-3,-,CAWSVSDTQYF,TGTGCCTGGAGCGTTTCTGATACGCAGTATTTT
-,TRBV30,TRBJ2-3,-,CAWSGKSPPDTQYF,TGTGCCTGGAGTGGGAAGAGTCCACCGGATACGCAGTATTTT
-,TRBV9,TRBJ2-3,TRBD1,CASSVGTGSADTQYF,TGTGCCAGCAGCGTTGGGACAGGGTCCGCAGATACGCAGTATTTT
few,TRBV7-9,TRBJ2-3,-,CASTTGGSADTQYF,TGTGCCAGCACCACTGGGGGCTCCGCCGATACGCAGTATTTT
-,TRBV6-5,TRBJ2-7,-,CASSYVGVTSGQQYF,TGTGCCAGCAGTTACGTTGGGGTAACCTCCGGGCAGCAGTACTTC
-,TRBV5-4,TRBJ2-7,TRBD2,CASSISAGGAYEQYF,TGTGCCAGCAGCATATCGGCGGGAGGGGCCTACGAGCAGTACTTC
-,TRBV9,TRBJ2-1,TRBD2,CASSATSGRAGNEQFF,TGTGCCAGCAGCGCCACTAGCGGGAGGGCCGGTAATGAGCAGTTCTTC
-,TRBV2,TRBJ2-7,TRBD2,CASSERTSSYEQYF,TGTGCCAGCAGTGAAAGGACTAGCTCCTACGAGCAGTACTTC
-,TRBV5-1,TRBJ2-1,TRBD2,CASASGSYNEQFF,TGCGCCAGCGCTAGCGGGAGCTACAATGAGCAGTTCTTC
-,TRBV2,TRBJ1-5,-,CASSDDGGRGQPQHF,TGTGCCAGCAGTGACGACGGGGGGCGCGGTCAGCCCCAGCATTTT
-,TRBV7-2,TRBJ2-7,-,CASSLGPVRSSYEQYF,TGTGCCAGCAGCTTAGGCCCAGTCAGGAGCTCCTACGAGCAGTACTTC
-,TRBV6-1,TRBJ1-2,TRBD1,CASSEAGTGRYYGYTF,TGTGCCAGCAGTGAAGCTGGGACAGGGAGGTACTATGGCTACACCTTC